A single sample gave rise to the 30 T cell receptor beta chains below, sequenced in a study of blood T cell repertoires in COVID-19. Here immunoSEQ multiplex PCR was the method, and the copy in TCRdb shows in-frame clones only, minus some. The repertoire holds about 96,000 clones, with about 90% as singletons. Input material: peripheral blood. These receptor sequences come from a human donor with COVID-19, enrolled during active disease. The donor label of this sample is uncertain.

The V and J genes are TRBV7-8 and TRBJ2-3, with D possibly matching TRBD2 (6 bases). Germline V gene sequence: CDR1 SGHVS, CDR2 FQNEAQ. The CDR3 loop spans 16 amino acids. V lost 7 bases and J lost 1, with 18 bases in between. In DNA form, the CDR3 reads TGTGCCAGCACCCCGGGCGGGGCGCAAGGCACAGATACGCAGTATTTT. It specifies CASTPGGAQGTDTQYF.

The chain has TRBV5-6 and TRBJ2-7, with D tentatively TRBD1 (5 bases). This CDR3 is built from 12 residues. Trimming pared 1 base from V and 5 bases from J, leaving 7 bases between. The germline gives CDR1 SGHDT, CDR2 YYEEEE. In DNA form, the CDR3 reads TGTGCCAGCAGCTTGAGGGGCCACGAGCAGTACTTC. Residues: CASSLRGHEQYF.

V is TRBV5-1 and J is TRBJ2-3, with TRBD2 matching over 9 bases. V trimming: 6 bases; J trimming: 5 bases; junction bases outside the gene matches: 10. Germline loops: CDR1 SGHRS, CDR2 YFSETQ. This CDR3 spans 15 amino acids. For the CDR3, the DNA is TGCGCCAGCAAGCGGGTAGCGGGAGTGGAAGATACGCAGTATTTT. Its translation is CASKRVAGVEDTQYF.

The rearrangement links TRBV6-5 to TRBJ1-5, with TRBD1 identical over 9 bases. The CDR3 is 14 residues long. With V trimmed by 6 bases and J by 5 bases, 5 bases remained unmatched. Per germline, CDR1 MNHEY and CDR2 SVGAGI. The CDR3 reads CASRKTGGDQPQHF. The CDR3 nucleotides read TGTGCCAGCAGGAAGACAGGGGGGGATCAGCCCCAGCATTTT.

The chain uses TRBV11-3 and TRBJ2-1; D unresolved. V was shortened by 1 base and J by 3 bases, with 10 bases between the two germline ends. Germline CDR1 is SGHNT and CDR2 is YENEEA. The CDR3 is made up of 15 amino acids. The CDR3 here is CASSLVSGYYNEQFF. DNA for the CDR3: TGTGCCAGCAGCTTAGTGTCGGGTTACTACAATGAGCAGTTCTTC. The whole variable domain, filled in from reference TRBV11-3 and TRBJ2-1, reads EAGVVQSPRYKIIEKKQPVAFWCNPISGHNTLYWYLQNLGQGPELLIRYENEEAVDDSQLPKDRFSAERLKGVDSTLKIQPAELGDSAVYLCASSLVSGYYNEQFFGPGTRLTVL.

This chain joins TRBV10-3 and TRBJ2-7, with D tentatively TRBD1 (6 bases). The CDR3 runs 15 residues. V lost 3 bases and J lost 2, with 14 bases in between. The germline V gene encodes CDR1 ENHRY and CDR2 SYGVKD. The CDR3 coding sequence is TGTGCCATCAGTGACACAGGGCTAAGTCCCTACGAGCAGTACTTC. Residues: CAISDTGLSPYEQYF.

The chain has TRBV19 and TRBJ2-7; TRBD2 might be the D (6 bases). The CDR3 spans 16 residues. Trimming cost V 2 bases and J 2 bases, with 16 bases left between them. The germline V gene has CDR1 LNHDA and CDR2 SQIVND (reference sequence). The CDR3 DNA follows: TGTGCCAGTAGTATACCTTCCGGGAGAGTAACCTACGAGCAGTACTTC. It is translated as CASSIPSGRVTYEQYF.

This chain connects TRBV11-2 to TRBJ2-2; D might be TRBD2 (7 bases). Trimming took off 2 bases at V and 1 base at J, with 11 bases between the two ends. Looked up from germline, CDR1 is SGHAT and CDR2 is FQNNGV. The CDR3 loop spans 16 amino acids. CDR3 residues: CASSLRGRVNTGELFF. The CDR3, as DNA: TGTGCCAGCAGCTTAAGGGGGAGGGTGAACACCGGGGAGCTGTTTTTT.

This clone was counted a few times. J is TRBJ2-5 and V is TRBV5-1; 7 bases are a match to TRBD1. After removal of 5 bases from V and 7 bases from J, the junction contained 14 bases not matched to a gene. Germline-derived CDR1 and CDR2 are SGHRS and YFSETQ. The CDR3 has 15 residues. The CDR3 spells CASSPDSTGDGTQYF. Written as DNA, the CDR3 is TGCGCCAGCAGTCCCGACTCAACAGGGGACGGGACCCAGTACTTC.

This chain links TRBV18 with TRBJ2-1; a weak D match, TRBD1 (5 bases). This CDR3 has 14 amino acids. In germline, CDR1 is KGHSH, CDR2 LQKENI. Between the trimmed V and J ends, which lost 1 base and 5 bases, there was a span of 9 bases. The CDR3 spells CASSPLLGDNEQFF. The CDR3 region has the DNA TGTGCCAGCTCACCACTTTTAGGGGACAATGAGCAGTTCTTC.

The chain is built from TRBV9 and TRBJ1-2; 8 positions agree with TRBD1. The ends lost 3 bases at V and 6 bases at J; junction bases unmatched: 10. The CDR3 is 15 amino acids. Germline lookup yields CDR1 SGDLS and CDR2 YYNGEE. CDR3: CASSGPDGQGNGYTF. CDR3 in DNA: TGTGCCAGCAGCGGACCGGACGGACAGGGAAATGGCTACACCTTC.

The chain is built from TRBV3-1 (or the pseudogene TRBV3-2) and TRBJ1-1; unclear D gene. The CDR3 has 14 amino acids. Per germline, CDR1 LGHDT and CDR2 YNNKEL (reference sequence). V lost 0 bases and J lost 3, with 8 bases in between. This CDR3 reads CASSQEGSYTEAFF. The DNA of the CDR3 is TGTGCCAGCAGCCAAGAGGGCTCCTACACTGAAGCTTTCTTT.

V usage is TRBV6-5 and J usage is TRBJ1-2, with D possibly matching TRBD1 (5 bases). This CDR3 has 14 residues. V was trimmed by 2 bases and J by 3 bases, leaving 10 bases between them. Germline V gene data show CDR1 as MNHEY and CDR2 as SVGAGI. The CDR3 loop is CASSYASGDYGYTF. CDR3 coding DNA: TGTGCCAGCAGTTACGCTTCGGGGGACTATGGCTACACCTTC.

This clone came up once. The J gene is TRBJ1-2, the V gene TRBV7-2, with TRBD1 matching over 9 bases. Germline V gives CDR1 SGHTA, CDR2 FQGNSA. This CDR3 region has 15 residues. V shed 4 bases, J shed 1 base, and the junction held 4 bases outside the gene matches. The CDR3 bases are TGTGCCAGCAGCTCACGGGACAGGGATAACTATGGCTACACCTTC. Translating gives CASSSRDRDNYGYTF.

This chain joins TRBV10-3 and TRBJ2-5; TRBD1 might be the D (5 bases). The CDR3 covers 13 residues. V was clipped by 4 bases and J by 1 base, with 7 bases between them. Germline CDR1 and CDR2: ENHRY and SYGVKD. In DNA, the CDR3 is TGTGCCATCAGTGGACAGCTCCAAGAGACCCAGTACTTC. Amino acid sequence: CAISGQLQETQYF.

The V and J genes are TRBV21-1 and TRBJ2-7; the D call of TRBD1 is as the table states it, not checked on the DNA. TRBV21-1 is a pseudogene. The CDR3 totals 19 residues. This chain's CDR3 is CASSKGCGKGKGGPYEQYF. CDR3 in DNA: TGTGCCAGCAGCAAAGGATGCGGAAAGGGGAAAGGTGGGCCCTACGAGCAGTACTTC.

The chain is built from TRBV12-3 or TRBV12-4 and TRBJ1-1; 7 bases match TRBD1. V gave up 1 base and J gave up 4 bases; unmatched junction bases: 0. This CDR3 has 13 residues. CDR3 bases: TGTGCCAGCAGTTTAGAGGGGGCCACTGAAGCTTTCTTT. Amino acids: CASSLEGATEAFF.

This clone has only one observation. The CDR3 protein is CAISGQGTYEQYF. Here the CDR3 DNA reads TGTGCCATCAGTGGACAGGGAACCTACGAGCAGTACTTC. The chain employs TRBV10-3 and TRBJ2-7; 7 nucleotides match TRBD1. The ends lost 4 bases at V and 2 bases at J; junction bases unmatched: 2. CDR3 length equals 13 residues. Germline lookup yields CDR1 ENHRY and CDR2 SYGVKD.

The genes are TRBV6-1 and TRBJ1-1; unclear D gene. Between the trimmed V and J ends, which lost 1 base and 4 bases, there was a span of 10 bases. Looked up from germline, CDR1 is MNHNS and CDR2 is SASEGT. CDR3 length: 14 amino acids. This CDR3 is CASSEDLVRTEAFF. In DNA, the CDR3 is TGTGCCAGCAGTGAAGATTTGGTGCGCACTGAAGCTTTCTTT.

The gene calls are TRBV3-1 (or the pseudogene TRBV3-2) and TRBJ2-1; D ambiguous. Per germline, CDR1 LGHDT and CDR2 YNNKEL (reference sequence). The V end lost 4 bases, the J end lost 0 bases, and 10 bases lay between the germline ends. The CDR3 has 15 residues. Written as DNA, the CDR3 is TGTGCCAGCAGCCTGATACCGAGCTCCTACAATGAGCAGTTCTTC. Its protein product is CASSLIPSSYNEQFF.

The V call is TRBV7-9, the J call TRBJ2-3, with 8 bases lining up with TRBD1. The CDR3 contains 15 residues. V lost 5 bases, J lost 3 bases, and 7 bases stayed unmatched. Germline lookup yields CDR1 SEHNR and CDR2 FQNEAQ (reference sequence). The CDR3 coding sequence is TGTGCCAGCAGCCCCCAGGACAGGGAGACAGATACGCAGTATTTT. It translates to CASSPQDRETDTQYF.

The chain has TRBV7-8 and TRBJ2-3, with a possible D match to TRBD2 (6 bases). Germline assignment: CDR1 SGHVS and CDR2 FQNEAQ. This CDR3 region has 16 residues. V lost 4 bases and J lost 4, with 18 bases in between. The CDR3 region is CASSSRDRGAPDTQYF. The CDR3 region has the DNA TGTGCCAGCAGCTCGCGGGACCGAGGGGCCCCAGATACGCAGTATTTT.

This chain uses TRBV27 with TRBJ1-5; a possible D gene is TRBD1 (5 bases). CDR1 and CDR2 (germline): MNHEY, SMNVEV (reference sequence). With 7 bases removed from V and 0 bases from J, the gap between germline ends came to 7 bases. The CDR3 runs to 13 residues. The CDR3 here is CASNRHSNQPQHF. The CDR3 DNA follows: TGTGCCAGCAACAGGCATAGCAATCAGCCCCAGCATTTT.

The chain links TRBV27 to TRBJ2-1; D is perhaps TRBD1 (6 bases). The germline CDR1 and CDR2 sequences are MNHEY and SMNVEV (reference sequence). The CDR3 extends over 15 amino acids. V was shortened by 4 bases and J by 2 bases, with 12 bases between the two germline ends. CDR3 in amino acids: CASSSQGLTYNEQFF. For the CDR3, the DNA is TGTGCCAGCAGTTCACAGGGCCTTACCTACAATGAGCAGTTCTTC.

The V call is TRBV10-3, the J call TRBJ1-1, with a weak D call TRBD1 (5 bases). Germline lookup yields CDR1 ENHRY and CDR2 SYGVKD. This CDR3 is 14 amino acids long. Trimming stripped 3 bases from V and 3 bases from J, with 11 bases between. CDR3 DNA: TGTGCCATCAGTGATGCAGGGTATGACACTGAAGCTTTCTTT. It codes for CAISDAGYDTEAFF.

The chain's CDR3 is CASSARSRGTQYF. The DNA of the CDR3 is TGTGCCAGCAGCGCCCGATCCAGGGGGACCCAGTACTTC. The chain couples TRBV9 to TRBJ2-5; the D gene is possibly TRBD1 (6 bases). Germline CDR1 is SGDLS and CDR2 is YYNGEE. The length of the CDR3 is 13 residues. V lost 3 bases to trimming and J lost 7 bases, with 13 bases between them.

The V gene is TRBV9, the J gene TRBJ2-1, with TRBD2 identical over 7 bases. The length of the CDR3 is 15 residues. J was trimmed by 7 bases and V by 1 base; bases with no gene match: 8. Germline CDR1 is SGDLS and CDR2 is YYNGEE. CDR3 DNA sequence: TGTGCCAGCAGCGTACAGGCGGGAGTCCGTAATGAGCAGTTCTTC. As protein: CASSVQAGVRNEQFF.

The chain carries TRBV4-2 and TRBJ1-2, with a tentative D call TRBD1 (5 bases). Trimming took off 1 base at V and 8 bases at J, with 26 bases between the two ends. Per germline, CDR1 LGHNA and CDR2 YNFKEQ. This CDR3 has 18 residues. DNA for the CDR3: TGTGCCAGCAGCCAAGCGGCAGGCCTTCCTGGAGGGGAAAGAGGCTACACCTTC. Its protein is CASSQAAGLPGGERGYTF.

The chain is built from TRBV5-1 and TRBJ2-7, with TRBD1 identical over 8 bases. From germline, CDR1 is SGHRS and CDR2 YFSETQ. Trimming at V came to 3 bases and at J to 4 bases, leaving 6 bases not matched to a gene. This CDR3 comprises 14 residues. CDR3 nucleotides: TGCGCCAGCAGCTACGGACAGGGCGGATACGAGCAGTACTTC. Its protein is CASSYGQGGYEQYF.

The chain is built from TRBV9 and TRBJ1-2; D is unclear. Trimming took off 4 bases at V and 1 base at J, with 5 bases between the two ends. Germline V gene data show CDR1 as SGDLS and CDR2 as YYNGEE. This CDR3 has 12 amino acids. CDR3 loop: CASSPHNYGYTF. In DNA, the CDR3 is TGTGCCAGCAGCCCACATAACTATGGCTACACCTTC.